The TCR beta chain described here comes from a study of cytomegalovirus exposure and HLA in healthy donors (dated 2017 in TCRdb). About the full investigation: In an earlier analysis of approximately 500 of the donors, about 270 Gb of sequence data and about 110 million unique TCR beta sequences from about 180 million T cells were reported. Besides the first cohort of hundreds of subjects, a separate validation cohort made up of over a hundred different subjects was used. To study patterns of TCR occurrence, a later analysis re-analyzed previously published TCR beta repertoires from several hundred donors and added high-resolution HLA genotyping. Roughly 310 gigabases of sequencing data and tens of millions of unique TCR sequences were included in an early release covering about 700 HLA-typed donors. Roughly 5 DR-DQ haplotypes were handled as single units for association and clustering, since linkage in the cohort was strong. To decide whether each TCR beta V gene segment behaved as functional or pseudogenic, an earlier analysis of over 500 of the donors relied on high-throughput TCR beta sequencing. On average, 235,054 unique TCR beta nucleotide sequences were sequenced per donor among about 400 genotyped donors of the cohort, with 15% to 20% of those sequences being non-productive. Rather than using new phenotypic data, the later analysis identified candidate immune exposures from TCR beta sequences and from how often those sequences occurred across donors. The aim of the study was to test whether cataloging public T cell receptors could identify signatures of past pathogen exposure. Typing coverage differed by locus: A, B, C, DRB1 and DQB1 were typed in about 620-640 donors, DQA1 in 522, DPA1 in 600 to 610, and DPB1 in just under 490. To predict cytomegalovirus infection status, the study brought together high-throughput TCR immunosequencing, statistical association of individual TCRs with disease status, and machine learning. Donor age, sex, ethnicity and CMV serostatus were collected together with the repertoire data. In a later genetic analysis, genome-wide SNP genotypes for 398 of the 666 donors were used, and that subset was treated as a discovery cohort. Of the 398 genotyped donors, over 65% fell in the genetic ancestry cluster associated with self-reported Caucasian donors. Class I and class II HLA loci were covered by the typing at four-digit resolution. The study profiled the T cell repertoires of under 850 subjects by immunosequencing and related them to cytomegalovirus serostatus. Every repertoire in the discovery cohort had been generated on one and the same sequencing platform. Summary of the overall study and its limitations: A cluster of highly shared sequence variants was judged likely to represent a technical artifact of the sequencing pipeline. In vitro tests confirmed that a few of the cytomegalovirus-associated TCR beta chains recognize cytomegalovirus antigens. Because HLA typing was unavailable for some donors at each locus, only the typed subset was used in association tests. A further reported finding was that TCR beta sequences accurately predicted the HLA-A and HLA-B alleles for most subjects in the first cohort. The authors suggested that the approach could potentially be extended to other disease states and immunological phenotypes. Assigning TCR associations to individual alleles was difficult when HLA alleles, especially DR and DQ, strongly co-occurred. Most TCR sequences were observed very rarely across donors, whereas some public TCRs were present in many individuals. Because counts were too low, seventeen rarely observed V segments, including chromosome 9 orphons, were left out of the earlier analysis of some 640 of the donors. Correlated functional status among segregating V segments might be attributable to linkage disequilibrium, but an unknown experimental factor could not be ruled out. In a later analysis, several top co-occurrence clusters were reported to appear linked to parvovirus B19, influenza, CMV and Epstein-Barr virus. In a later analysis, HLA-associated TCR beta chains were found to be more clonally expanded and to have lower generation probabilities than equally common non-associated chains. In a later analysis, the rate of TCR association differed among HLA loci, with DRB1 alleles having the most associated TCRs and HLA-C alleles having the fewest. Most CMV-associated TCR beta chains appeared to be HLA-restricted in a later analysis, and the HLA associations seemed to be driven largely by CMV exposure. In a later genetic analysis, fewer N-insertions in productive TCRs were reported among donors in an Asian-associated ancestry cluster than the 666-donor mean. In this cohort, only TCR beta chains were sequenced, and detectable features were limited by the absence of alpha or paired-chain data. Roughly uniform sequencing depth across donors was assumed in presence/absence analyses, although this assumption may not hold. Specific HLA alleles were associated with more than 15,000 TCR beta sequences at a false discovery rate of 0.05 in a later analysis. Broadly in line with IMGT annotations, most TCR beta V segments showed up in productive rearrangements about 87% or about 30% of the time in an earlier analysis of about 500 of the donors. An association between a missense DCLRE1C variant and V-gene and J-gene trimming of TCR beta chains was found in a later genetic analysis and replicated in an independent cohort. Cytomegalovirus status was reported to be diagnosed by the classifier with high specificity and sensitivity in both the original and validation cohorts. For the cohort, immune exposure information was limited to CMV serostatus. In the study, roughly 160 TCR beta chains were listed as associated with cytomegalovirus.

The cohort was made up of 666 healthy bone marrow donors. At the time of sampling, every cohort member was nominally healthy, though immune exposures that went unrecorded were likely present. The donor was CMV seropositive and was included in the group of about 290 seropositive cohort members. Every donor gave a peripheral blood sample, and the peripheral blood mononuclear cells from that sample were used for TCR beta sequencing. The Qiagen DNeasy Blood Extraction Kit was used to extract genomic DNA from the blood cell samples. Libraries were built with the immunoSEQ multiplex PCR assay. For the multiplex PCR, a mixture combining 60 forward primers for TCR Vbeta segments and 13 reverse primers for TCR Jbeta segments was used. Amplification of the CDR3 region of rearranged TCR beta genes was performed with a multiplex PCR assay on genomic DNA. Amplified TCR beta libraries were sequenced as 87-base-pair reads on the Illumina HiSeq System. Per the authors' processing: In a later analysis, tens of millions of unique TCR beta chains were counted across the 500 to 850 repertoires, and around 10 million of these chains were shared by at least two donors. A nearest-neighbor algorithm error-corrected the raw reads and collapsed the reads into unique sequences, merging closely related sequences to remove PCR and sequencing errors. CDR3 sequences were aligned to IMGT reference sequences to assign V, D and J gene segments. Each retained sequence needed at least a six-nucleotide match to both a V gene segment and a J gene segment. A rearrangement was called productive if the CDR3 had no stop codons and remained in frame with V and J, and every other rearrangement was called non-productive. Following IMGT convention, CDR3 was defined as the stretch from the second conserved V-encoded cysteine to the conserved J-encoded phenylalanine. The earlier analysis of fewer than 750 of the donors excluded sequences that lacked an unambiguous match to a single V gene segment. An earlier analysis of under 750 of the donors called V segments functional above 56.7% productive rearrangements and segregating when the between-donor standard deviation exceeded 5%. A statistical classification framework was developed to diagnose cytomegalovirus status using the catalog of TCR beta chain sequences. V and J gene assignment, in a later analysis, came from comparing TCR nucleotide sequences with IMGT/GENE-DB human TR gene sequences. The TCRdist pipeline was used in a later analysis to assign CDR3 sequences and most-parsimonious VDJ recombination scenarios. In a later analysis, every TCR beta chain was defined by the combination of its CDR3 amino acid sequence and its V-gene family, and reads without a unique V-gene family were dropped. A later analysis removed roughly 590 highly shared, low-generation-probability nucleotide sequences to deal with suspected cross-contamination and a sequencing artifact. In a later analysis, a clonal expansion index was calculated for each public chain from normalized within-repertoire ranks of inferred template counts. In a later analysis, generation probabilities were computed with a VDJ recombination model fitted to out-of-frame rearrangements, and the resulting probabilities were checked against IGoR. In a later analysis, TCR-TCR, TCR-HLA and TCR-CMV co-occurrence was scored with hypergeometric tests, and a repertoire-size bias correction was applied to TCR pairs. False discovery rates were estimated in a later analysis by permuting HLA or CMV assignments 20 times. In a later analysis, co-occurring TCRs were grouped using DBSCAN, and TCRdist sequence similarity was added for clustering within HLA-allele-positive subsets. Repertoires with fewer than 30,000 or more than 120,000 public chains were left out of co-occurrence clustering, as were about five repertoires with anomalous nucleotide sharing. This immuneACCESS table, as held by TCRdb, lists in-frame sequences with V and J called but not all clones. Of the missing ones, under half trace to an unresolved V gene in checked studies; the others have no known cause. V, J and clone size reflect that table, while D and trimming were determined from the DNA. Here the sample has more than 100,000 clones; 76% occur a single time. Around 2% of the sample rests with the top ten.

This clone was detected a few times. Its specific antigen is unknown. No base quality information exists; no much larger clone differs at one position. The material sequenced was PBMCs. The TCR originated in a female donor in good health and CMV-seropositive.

CDR3 loop: CASRRDNYGYTF. The DNA sequence is given as TGTGCCAGCAGGAGGGATAACTATGGCTACACCTTC. The chain is made from TRBV2 and TRBJ1-2, with no D gene named confidently. Taken from the germline V gene, the CDR1 and CDR2 loops are SNHLY and FYNNEI. The germline ends are 6 bases apart after V is trimmed by 6 bases and J by 1 base. Including the terminal cysteine and phenylalanine, the CDR3 comprises 12 residues. The kept DNA is CDR3 alone, 36 bases in frame from the first base.